Each of the 4 T cell receptor beta chains below was sequenced from the same sample in a study of cytomegalovirus exposure and HLA in healthy donors. Data came from immunoSEQ multiplex PCR; TCRdb stores just in-frame clones and leaves some out. Of approximately 150,000 clones listed, more than 85% are singletons. The sample comprised PBMCs. The receptors originated from a man aged 18 to 30 in good health and CMV-seronegative.

The chain links TRBV6-1 to TRBJ2-7, with 11 bases matching TRBD1. The CDR3 consists of 16 residues. V dropped 4 bases and J dropped 7; count of bases not matched to a gene: 12. CDR1 is MNHNS and CDR2 is SASEGT in the germline V gene. This CDR3 reads CASSGWGTGGAGEQYF. CDR3 nucleotide sequence: TGTGCCAGCAGTGGTTGGGGGACAGGGGGAGCCGGGGAGCAGTACTTC.

This clone showed up just once. The chain couples TRBV7-7 to TRBJ2-3; a weak D match, TRBD1 (6 bases). The germline V and J ends were trimmed by 2 bases and 7 bases, with 10 bases remaining between them. Germline CDR1 reads SSHAT; CDR2 reads FNYEAQ (reference sequence). This CDR3 contains 13 residues. The CDR3 is CASSLSGANTQYF. The CDR3, as DNA: TGTGCCAGCAGCTTATCAGGGGCTAATACGCAGTATTTT.

CDR3 bases: TGTGCCAGCAGCTTAGGGGGAGGATCCTACAATGAGCAGTTCTTC. Its protein product is CASSLGGGSYNEQFF. The chain recombines TRBV7-2 with TRBJ2-1; D perhaps matches TRBD2 (6 bases). CDR1 SGHTA and CDR2 FQGNSA come from the germline V gene. V lost 1 base to trimming and J lost 1 base, with 8 bases between them. This CDR3 has 15 residues.

The V and J genes are TRBV19 and TRBJ1-2, with 9 positions matching TRBD1. V was pared by 5 bases and J by 2 bases, with 3 bases of the junction left unmatched. The CDR3 consists of 14 residues. The germline gives CDR1 LNHDA, CDR2 SQIVND (reference sequence). The CDR3 DNA reads TGTGCCAGTAGTGTGACAGGGGGGAACTATGGCTACACCTTC. It specifies CASSVTGGNYGYTF.